Following are 20 T cell receptor beta chains from one sample sequenced in a study of human T cells and chemical hapten exposure. TCRdb reprocessed the 5' RACE reads with MiXCR, giving one entry per CDR3 protein. The data show tens of thousands of distinct CDR3 sequences, 6.5% to 8.5% seen once. The authors extracted total RNA from unfractionated whole blood. The receptors originated from a male donor in good health.

This rearrangement joins TRBV6-5 to TRBJ2-3, with D perhaps TRBD2 (6 bases). The CDR3 consists of 17 residues. With 0 bases removed from V and 0 bases from J, the gap between germline ends came to 13 bases. Germline V gene sequence: CDR1 MNHEY, CDR2 SVGAGI. The CDR3 is CASSYSSSGSSTDTQYF. The CDR3 nucleotides are TGTGCCAGCAGTTACTCTTCTTCCGGGAGCAGCACAGATACGCAGTATTTT.

Ten or more counts support this clonotype. This chain uses TRBV20-1 with TRBJ2-1, with 9 positions matching TRBD1. The V gene's germline CDR1 is DFQATT and CDR2 SNEGSKA (reference sequence). The CDR3 runs to 12 residues. With V trimmed by 6 bases and J by 9 bases, 6 bases remained unmatched. CDR3 residues: CSASGTGSEQFF. The CDR3 DNA reads TGCAGTGCGTCCGGGACAGGGAGTGAGCAGTTCTTC.

This chain uses TRBV3-1 with TRBJ2-5; D possibly corresponds to TRBD2 (5 bases). Germline assignment: CDR1 LGHDT and CDR2 YNNKEL (reference sequence). This CDR3 is built from 15 residues. V lost 2 bases to trimming and J lost 1 base, with 11 bases between them. CDR3 nucleotides: TGTGCCAGCAGCCAAAGGAGCGGCCTCCAAGAGACCCAGTACTTC. It codes for CASSQRSGLQETQYF.

This sequence joins TRBV5-6 and TRBJ1-6; the match to TRBD1 covers 8 bases. The V gene's germline CDR1 is SGHDT and CDR2 YYEEEE. This CDR3 spans 15 amino acids. Trimming took 2 bases from V and 6 from J; bases not matched to a gene: 4. In nucleotides, the CDR3 is TGTGCCAGCAGCTTCCGGGACAGGCCTAATTCACCCCTCCACTTT. Translation: CASSFRDRPNSPLHF. Filled out from reference TRBV5-6 and TRBJ1-6, the complete variable domain reads DAGVTQSPTHLIKTRGQQVTLRCSPKSGHDTVSWYQQALGQGPQFIFQYYEEEERQRGNFPDRFSGHQFPNYSSELNVNALLLGDSALYLCASSFRDRPNSPLHFGNGTRLTVT.

This clonotype has at least ten counts. This chain links TRBV2 with TRBJ2-3; TRBD2 matches 11 bases. Germline V gene lookup returns CDR1 SNHLY and CDR2 FYNNEI. V was clipped by 8 bases and J by 4 bases; unmatched bases: 5. This CDR3 spans 14 amino acids. The CDR3 loop is CASGLAGLPDTQYF. The CDR3 bases are TGTGCCAGCGGACTAGCGGGCCTTCCAGATACGCAGTATTTT.

The gene calls are TRBV5-1 and TRBJ2-1; D may be TRBD2 (5 bases). Trimming pared 7 bases from V and 0 bases from J, leaving 8 bases between. Germline-derived CDR1 and CDR2 are SGHRS and YFSETQ. CDR3 length equals 13 residues. For the CDR3, the DNA is TGCGCCAGCGGGGAGCGCTCCTACAATGAGCAGTTCTTC. Translating it yields CASGERSYNEQFF.

The chain couples TRBV4-1 to TRBJ1-1, with 9 positions matching TRBD1. Trimming at V came to 1 base and at J to 10 bases, leaving 19 bases not matched to a gene. CDR1 is MGHRA and CDR2 is YSYEKL in the germline V gene. The CDR3 is 18 residues long. Written as DNA, the CDR3 is TGCGCCAGCAGCCAAGGGGGGACAGGGAGGCAAGGGGGGGATGGAGCTTTCTTT. Amino acids: CASSQGGTGRQGGDGAFF.

This clonotype was counted many times. The V call is TRBV6-2 or TRBV6-3, the J call TRBJ1-5, with unresolved D. The CDR3 runs to 14 residues. The ends were cut back, 5 bases at V and 2 bases at J, with 10 bases in the middle. Germline CDR1 and CDR2: MNHEY and SVGEGT. CDR3 DNA: TGTGCCAGCAGTCTCCCGGGAGGCAATCAGCCCCAGCATTTT. Protein: CASSLPGGNQPQHF.

The chain has TRBV7-2 and TRBJ1-5, with D maybe TRBD1 (6 bases). Germline V gene sequence: CDR1 SGHTA, CDR2 FQGNSA. V was cut by 5 bases and J by 1 base, with 9 bases left in between. The CDR3 spans 14 residues. Written as DNA, the CDR3 is TGTGCCAGCAGCGGGACATTCAGCAATCAGCCCCAGCATTTT. Translation: CASSGTFSNQPQHF. Full variable domain (missing parts from reference TRBV7-2 and TRBJ1-5): GAGVSQSPSNKVTEKGKDVELRCDPISGHTALYWYRQSLGQGLEFLIYFQGNSAPDKSGLPSDRFSAERTGGSVSTLTIQRTQQEDSAVYLCASSGTFSNQPQHFGDGTRLSIL.

This clonotype has ten or more counts. The chain uses TRBV7-9 and TRBJ1-1; D gene unclear. Germline CDR1 SEHNR, CDR2 FQNEAQ (reference sequence). This CDR3 is built from 12 residues. The ends were cut back, 5 bases at V and 7 bases at J, with 11 bases in the middle. The CDR3 loop is CASSQGRDEAFF. CDR3 DNA: TGTGCCAGCAGCCAAGGACGGGATGAAGCTTTCTTT.

Of note for this clonotype: This clone may be a read error of a much larger clone one base away. The J gene is TRBJ1-6, the V gene TRBV7-9; a weak D match, TRBD1 (5 bases). Germline CDR1 and CDR2: SEHNR and FQNEAQ (reference sequence). This CDR3 spans 15 amino acids. The CDR3 is CASSYRLSYNSPIHF. For the CDR3, the DNA is TGTGCCAGCAGCTACAGGCTCTCCTATAATTCACCCATCCACTTT.

The chain links TRBV10-3 to TRBJ1-2; possible D gene TRBD1, 6 bases. V gave up 0 bases and J gave up 6 bases, with 11 bases separating them. This CDR3 spans 14 amino acids. Germline V gene lookup returns CDR1 ENHRY and CDR2 SYGVKD. The CDR3 sequence is CAISESRTADGYTF. As DNA, the CDR3 is TGTGCCATCAGTGAGTCAAGGACAGCCGATGGCTACACCTTC.

This clonotype was seen at least ten times. The rearrangement joins TRBV27 to TRBJ1-4, with unresolved D. V shed 2 bases and J shed 0 bases, with 7 bases lying between them. Germline CDR1 and CDR2: MNHEY and SMNVEV (reference sequence). There are 15 residues in the CDR3. CDR3 coding DNA: TGTGCCAGCAGTTTACGTTCCGCAACTAATGAAAAACTGTTTTTT. This translates into CASSLRSATNEKLFF.

The table lists this clonotype with a few counts. The chain links TRBV12-3 or TRBV12-4 to TRBJ2-1; 12 nucleotides match TRBD2. The CDR3 runs 13 residues. Unmatched junction bases numbered 1, after V lost 6 bases and J lost 7 bases. CDR3 sequence: CASSTSGRNEQFF. In DNA form, the CDR3 reads TGTGCCAGCAGCACTAGCGGGAGGAATGAGCAGTTCTTC.

This clonotype showed up many times. The chain has TRBV7-8 and TRBJ1-4; 9 nucleotides match TRBD1. The V gene's germline CDR1 is SGHVS and CDR2 FQNEAQ. The junction had 8 bases not matched to a gene; V was cut back by 6 bases and J by 9 bases. The CDR3 is made up of 14 amino acids. CDR3 bases: TGTGCCAGCAGAGGGGACAGGGACTCGAAAAAACTGTTTTTT. As protein: CASRGDRDSKKLFF.

In its sample, this clonotype was seen a few times. The gene calls are TRBV5-1 and TRBJ1-3, with D maybe TRBD1 (6 bases). In germline, CDR1 is SGHRS, CDR2 YFSETQ. The CDR3 extends over 17 amino acids. V shed 7 bases and J shed 1 base, with 21 bases lying between them. CDR3 amino acids: CASGPSGTTGSGNTIYF. The CDR3 DNA reads TGCGCCAGCGGCCCTTCTGGGACAACGGGGTCTGGAAACACCATATATTTT. The whole variable domain, filled in from reference TRBV5-1 and TRBJ1-3, reads KAGVTQTPRYLIKTRGQQVTLSCSPISGHRSVSWYQQTPGQGLQFLFEYFSETQRNKGNFPGRFSGRQFSNSRSEMNVSTLELGDSALYLCASGPSGTTGSGNTIYFGEGSWLTVV.

The V and J genes are TRBV29-1 and TRBJ2-7; a weak D match, TRBD2 (6 bases). Trimming pared 7 bases from V and 2 bases from J, leaving 9 bases between. This CDR3 is built from 11 residues. Germline V gene lookup returns CDR1 SQVTM and CDR2 ANQGSEA. CDR3 coding DNA: TGCAGCGCGGAGGGCCCCTACGAGCAGTACTTC. Residues: CSAEGPYEQYF.

The sample holds many counts of this clonotype. The V gene is TRBV10-3, the J gene TRBJ2-1; perhaps TRBD1 as D (5 bases). The CDR3 contains 16 residues. Looked up from germline, CDR1 is ENHRY and CDR2 is SYGVKD. Trimming stripped 5 bases from V and 9 bases from J, with 23 bases between. The chain's CDR3 is CAISTIPAGLHSEQFF. CDR3 in DNA: TGTGCCATCAGTACAATCCCCGCAGGGCTACATAGTGAGCAGTTCTTC.

The sample holds a few counts of this clonotype. The chain uses TRBV29-1 and TRBJ2-6, with unresolved D. The CDR3 covers 16 residues. Looked up from germline, CDR1 is SQVTM and CDR2 is ANQGSEA. V dropped 5 bases and J dropped 0 bases, with 14 bases sitting between them. CDR3 protein: CSVQTDLNSGANVLTF. The CDR3 DNA sequence: TGCAGCGTTCAAACGGACCTAAACTCTGGGGCCAACGTCCTGACTTTC.

This clonotype was picked up many times. CDR3 loop: CASSPTGIENIQYF. CDR3 DNA sequence: TGTGCCAGCAGCCCGACAGGGATTGAAAACATTCAGTACTTC. The rearrangement joins TRBV2 to TRBJ2-4; TRBD1 matches at 7 bases. The J segment lost 5 bases and the V segment lost 6 bases, leaving 7 bases of the junction unmatched. Germline V lookup: CDR1 SNHLY, CDR2 FYNNEI. This CDR3 region has 14 residues.